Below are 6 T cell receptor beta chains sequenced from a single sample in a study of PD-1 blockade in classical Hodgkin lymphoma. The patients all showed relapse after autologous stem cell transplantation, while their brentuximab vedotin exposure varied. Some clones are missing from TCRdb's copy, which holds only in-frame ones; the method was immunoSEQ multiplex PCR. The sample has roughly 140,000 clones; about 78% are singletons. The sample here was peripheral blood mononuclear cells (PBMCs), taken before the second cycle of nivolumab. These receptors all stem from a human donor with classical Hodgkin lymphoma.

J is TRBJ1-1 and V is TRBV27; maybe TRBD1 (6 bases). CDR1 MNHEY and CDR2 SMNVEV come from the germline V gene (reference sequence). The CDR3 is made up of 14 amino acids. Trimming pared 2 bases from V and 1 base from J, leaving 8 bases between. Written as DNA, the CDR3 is TGTGCCAGCAGTTTAGGGGGACAGAACACTGAAGCTTTCTTT. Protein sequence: CASSLGGQNTEAFF.

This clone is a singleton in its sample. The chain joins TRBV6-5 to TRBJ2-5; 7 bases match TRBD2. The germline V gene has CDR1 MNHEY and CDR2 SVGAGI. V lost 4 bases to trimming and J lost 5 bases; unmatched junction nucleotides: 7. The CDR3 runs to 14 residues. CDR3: CASSSWGGWETQYF. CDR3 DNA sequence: TGTGCCAGCAGTTCTTGGGGGGGGTGGGAGACCCAGTACTTC.

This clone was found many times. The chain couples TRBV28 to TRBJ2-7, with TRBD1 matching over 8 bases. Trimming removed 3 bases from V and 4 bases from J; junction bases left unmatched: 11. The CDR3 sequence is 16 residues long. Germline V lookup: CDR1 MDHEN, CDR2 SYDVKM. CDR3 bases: TGTGCCAGCAGTTTCCCTCTACGACAGGGGTCGTACGAGCAGTACTTC. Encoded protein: CASSFPLRQGSYEQYF.

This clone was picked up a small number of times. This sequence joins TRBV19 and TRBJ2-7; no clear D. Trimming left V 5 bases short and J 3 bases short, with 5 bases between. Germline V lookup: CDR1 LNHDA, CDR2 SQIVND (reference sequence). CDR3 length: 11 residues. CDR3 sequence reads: CASSWGYEQYF. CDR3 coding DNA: TGTGCCAGTAGTTGGGGCTACGAGCAGTACTTC.

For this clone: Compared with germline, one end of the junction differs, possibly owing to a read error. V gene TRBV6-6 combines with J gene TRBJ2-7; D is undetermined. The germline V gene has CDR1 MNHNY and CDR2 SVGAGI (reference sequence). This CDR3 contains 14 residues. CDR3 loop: CASTYGLSPGEQYF. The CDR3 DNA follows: TGTGCCAGCACTTACGGGCTATCCCCGGGTGAGCAGTACTTC.

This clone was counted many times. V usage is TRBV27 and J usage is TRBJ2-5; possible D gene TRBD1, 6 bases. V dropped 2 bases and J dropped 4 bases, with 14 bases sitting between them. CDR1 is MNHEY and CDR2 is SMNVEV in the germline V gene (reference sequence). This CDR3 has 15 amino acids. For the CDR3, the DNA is TGTGCCAGCAGTTTACATCAGGGGCTTGGAGAGACCCAGTACTTC. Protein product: CASSLHQGLGETQYF.